This T cell receptor (beta chain) was sequenced in a study of blood T cell repertoires in COVID-19. Study-wide context: Samples representing acute and convalescent COVID-19 were sourced from the United States, Italy and Spain. Sources were T cells, B-cell-depleted T cells, or PBMCs; the material itself was cDNA or gDNA.

Per the study methods: Estimated nucleated cell counts came from reference gene primer amplification. Method: immunoSEQ multiplex PCR; TCRdb's copy keeps in-frame clones and lacks some. V and J calls and clone size are those listed in that table; D and trimming were worked out from the DNA. The sample lists under 120,000 clones; 85% to 90% were seen once. Germline CDR1 GTSNPN, CDR2 SVGIG (reference sequence). V was pared by 8 bases and J by 5 bases, with 5 bases of the junction left unmatched. The CDR3 loop spans 12 amino acids. Only a few counts were recorded for this clone. V gene TRBV30 combines with J gene TRBJ2-3, with 9 bases aligning to TRBD1. The sample comprised peripheral blood. The TCR was taken from an elderly woman with acute or convalescent COVID-19. Here the CDR3 reads CAGDRGGDTQYF. CDR3 sequence (DNA): TGTGCCGGAGACAGGGGGGGAGATACGCAGTATTTT.